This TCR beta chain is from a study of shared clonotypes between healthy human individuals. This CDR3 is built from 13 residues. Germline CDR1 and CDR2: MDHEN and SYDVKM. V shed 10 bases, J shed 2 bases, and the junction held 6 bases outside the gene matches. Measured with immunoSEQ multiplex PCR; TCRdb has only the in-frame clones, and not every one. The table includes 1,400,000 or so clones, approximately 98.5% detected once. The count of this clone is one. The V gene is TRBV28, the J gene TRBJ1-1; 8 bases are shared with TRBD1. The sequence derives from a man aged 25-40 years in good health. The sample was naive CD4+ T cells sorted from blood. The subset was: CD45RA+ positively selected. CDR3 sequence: CAISGTGNTEAFF. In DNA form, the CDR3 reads TGTGCCATTTCCGGGACAGGCAACACTGAAGCTTTCTTT.